The T cell receptor beta chain described here comes from a study of identical twins. Findings and limits, study-wide: The analysis was cross-sectional rather than longitudinal within donors.

Carrying unique molecular identifiers, the cDNA also gained a universal primer site through template switching. TCRdb re-called the 5' RACE reads through MiXCR, storing one row per CDR3 protein. The table has hundreds of thousands of distinct CDR3 sequences, around 5.7% seen once. All of the donors were Caucasians in good health. The table lists this clonotype with many counts. Its antigen is unidentified. Trimming took 3 bases from V and 6 from J, leaving 20 bases between them. The CDR3 length is 16 residues. The receptor was derived from a young man in good health. Sequencing input: naive T cells sorted from blood. The chain combines TRBV12-3 or TRBV12-4 with TRBJ1-2; a weak D match, TRBD1 (5 bases). This CDR3 reads CASSFVQGGVLNGYTF. DNA of the CDR3: TGTGCCAGCAGTTTTGTCCAGGGAGGGGTCTTAAATGGCTACACCTTC.